The rows below give T cell receptor beta chains drawn from one sample of a study of blood T cell repertoires in COVID-19. TCRdb keeps only in-frame clones here, not all; method: immunoSEQ multiplex PCR. The sample has around 81,000 clones; 65% to 90% are singletons. The sequencing sample was made of peripheral blood. These receptors came from an elderly man with acute or convalescent COVID-19. The CDR3 runs from the conserved cysteine through the conserved F or W. D genes are given only for firm matches. Clone size, where shown, is once, few, many, or a class for clones that have expanded.

j_call clone_size d_call v_call cdr3_aa cdr3_nt
TRBJ1-5 NA TRBD1 TRBV5-1 CASSLGTGRGQPQHF TGCGCCAGCAGCTTGGGGACAGGTAGGGGTCAGCCCCAGCATTTT
TRBJ1-1 NA NA TRBV28 CASKKRTAGTEAFF TGTGCCAGCAAGAAAAGGACAGCCGGCACTGAAGCTTTCTTT
TRBJ2-3 few TRBD2 TRBV7-8 CASSLNQAFVTSGADTQYF TGTGCCAGCAGCTTAAACCAGGCCTTCGTGACTAGCGGGGCAGATACGCAGTATTTT
TRBJ1-3 NA NA TRBV5-4 CASSLDGASYSGNTIYF TGTGCCAGCAGCTTGGACGGAGCCTCCTACTCTGGAAACACCATATATTTT
TRBJ2-5 NA NA TRBV5-5 CASSLTEETQYF TGTGCCAGCAGCTTGACTGAAGAGACCCAGTACTTC
TRBJ2-2 NA NA TRBV6-5 CASIEQPNTGELFF TGTGCCAGCATCGAACAGCCGAACACCGGGGAGCTGTTTTTT
TRBJ2-1 NA NA TRBV29-1 CSVDRVGEQFF TGCAGCGTTGACAGGGTTGGTGAGCAGTTCTTC
TRBJ2-2 NA NA TRBV12-5 CASGFRGGGSAGELFF TGTGCTAGTGGTTTTAGGGGGGGCGGATCGGCCGGGGAGCTGTTTTTT
TRBJ2-5 NA NA TRBV14 CASSRKGLELLGRETQYF TGTGCCAGCAGCCGAAAAGGCCTGGAACTACTCGGAAGGGAGACCCAGTACTTC
TRBJ1-5 NA NA TRBV6-6 CASSYTAYSNQPQHF TGTGCCAGCAGTTACACAGCTTATAGCAATCAGCCCCAGCATTTT
TRBJ1-2 NA TRBD1 TRBV6-5 CASSNRDRAIYGYTF TGTGCCAGCAGTAACCGGGACAGGGCCATCTATGGCTACACCTTC
TRBJ1-3 NA NA TRBV11-2 CASSLYPRSSGNTIYF TGTGCCAGCAGCTTATATCCGCGGTCCTCTGGAAACACCATATATTTT
TRBJ1-1 NA TRBD1 TRBV7-3 CASSLNPGGIAEAFF TGTGCCAGCAGCTTAAATCCAGGGGGCATCGCTGAAGCTTTCTTT
TRBJ2-7 NA NA TRBV7-2 CASSLRGVHEQYF TGTGCCAGCAGCTTACGGGGAGTCCACGAGCAGTACTTC
TRBJ1-2 NA TRBD1 TRBV6-6 CASSYPGDRDGYTF TGTGCCAGCAGTTACCCCGGGGACAGGGATGGCTACACCTTC
TRBJ1-2 NA NA TRBV24-1 CATSDHPFGGPSDGYTF TGTGCCACCAGTGATCACCCTTTCGGGGGGCCCTCGGATGGCTACACCTTC
TRBJ2-2 NA NA TRBV3-1/TRBV3-2 CASSQGLAIGELFF TGTGCCAGCAGCCAAGGGCTAGCGATCGGGGAGCTGTTTTTT
TRBJ2-7 NA TRBD2 TRBV7-2 CASSSQGLGYHEQYF TGTGCCAGCAGCTCCCAGGGACTAGGTTACCACGAGCAGTACTTC
TRBJ1-2 NA NA TRBV4-1 CASSQEAQPRDGYTF TGCGCCAGCAGCCAAGAGGCACAACCCCGTGATGGCTACACCTTC
TRBJ1-1 NA NA TRBV7-2 CASQEARSNTEAFF TGTGCCAGCCAGGAGGCAAGATCCAACACTGAAGCTTTCTTT
TRBJ1-1 NA TRBD1 TRBV6-6 CASSLDRGNTEAFF TGTGCCAGCAGTTTGGACAGGGGGAACACTGAAGCTTTCTTT
TRBJ1-4 NA NA TRBV3-1/TRBV3-2 CASSQRTGLAEKLFF TGTGCCAGCAGCCAGAGAACAGGGTTGGCTGAAAAACTGTTTTTT
TRBJ1-6 NA NA TRBV3-1/TRBV3-2 CASSFGGSSYNSPLHF TGTGCCAGCAGCTTCGGAGGGAGCTCCTATAATTCACCCCTCCACTTT
TRBJ1-1 NA NA TRBV6-2/TRBV6-3 CASSPKDWVRAEAFF TGTGCCAGCAGTCCCAAGGATTGGGTTCGGGCTGAAGCTTTCTTT
TRBJ1-2 NA NA TRBV3-1/TRBV3-2 CASSQGVPAGYGYTF TGTGCCAGCAGCCAAGGGGTCCCGGCGGGCTATGGCTACACCTTC
TRBJ2-2 NA NA TRBV12-3/TRBV12-4 CASSPYRAGELFF TGTGCCAGCAGTCCATACAGGGCCGGGGAGCTGTTTTTT
TRBJ1-5 NA NA TRBV28 CASRVGGNSNQPQHF TGTGCCAGCAGAGTAGGAGGTAATAGCAATCAGCCCCAGCATTTT
TRBJ2-4 NA NA TRBV5-6 CASSLQDLLAKNIQYF TGTGCCAGCAGCTTACAGGATCTCTTAGCCAAAAACATTCAGTACTTC
TRBJ2-1 once TRBD1 TRBV19 CASSIDAGGNEQFF TGTGCCAGTAGTATAGATGCAGGGGGCAATGAGCAGTTCTTC
TRBJ2-5 NA TRBD1 TRBV29-1 CSVPRQGETQYF TGCAGCGTTCCGAGACAGGGAGAGACCCAGTACTTC
TRBJ2-5 once TRBD2 TRBV19 CASSPREGELETQYF TGTGCCAGTAGTCCCAGGGAGGGCGAGTTGGAGACCCAGTACTTC
TRBJ1-1 NA TRBD1 TRBV5-8 CASRSTGETEAFF TGTGCCAGCAGATCAACAGGGGAAACTGAAGCTTTCTTT
TRBJ1-5 NA NA TRBV30 CAWSLGVNSNQPQHF TGTGCCTGGAGTCTAGGGGTTAATAGCAATCAGCCCCAGCATTTT
TRBJ1-2 NA NA TRBV16 CASSPQRDNYGYTF TGTGCCAGCAGCCCGCAGCGGGATAACTATGGCTACACCTTC
TRBJ1-3 few NA TRBV5-6 CASRGTTGNTIYF TGTGCCAGCAGGGGGACAACTGGAAACACCATATATTTT
TRBJ1-2 NA TRBD1 TRBV6-5 CASSRTGMNNYGYTF TGTGCCAGCAGCAGGACAGGGATGAATAACTATGGCTACACCTTC
TRBJ2-7 NA TRBD1 TRBV28 CASSPATQRDRGYEQYF TGTGCCAGCAGCCCTGCCACTCAGCGGGACAGGGGGTACGAGCAGTACTTC
TRBJ2-2 NA NA TRBV6-5 CASSFTGTTGELFF TGTGCCAGCAGTTTTACAGGGACCACCGGGGAGCTGTTTTTT
TRBJ1-2 NA TRBD1 TRBV19 CASSRGQGPYGYTF TGTGCCAGTAGTAGAGGACAGGGACCCTATGGCTACACCTTC
TRBJ1-4 NA NA TRBV5-1 CASSFSMTNEKLFF TGCGCCAGCAGCTTTTCTATGACTAATGAAAAACTGTTTTTT
TRBJ1-2 NA NA TRBV19 CASRQPQQGRGYGYTF TGTGCCAGTAGACAACCTCAACAGGGTCGGGGCTATGGCTACACCTTC
TRBJ2-2 NA TRBD2 TRBV4-1 CASSQEGLARPGELFF TGCGCCAGCAGCCAAGAGGGACTAGCTCGCCCCGGGGAGCTGTTTTTT
TRBJ2-2 NA TRBD2 TRBV19 CASSNQLAGGAGELFF TGTGCCAGTAGTAACCAGCTAGCGGGAGGCGCCGGAGAGCTGTTTTTT